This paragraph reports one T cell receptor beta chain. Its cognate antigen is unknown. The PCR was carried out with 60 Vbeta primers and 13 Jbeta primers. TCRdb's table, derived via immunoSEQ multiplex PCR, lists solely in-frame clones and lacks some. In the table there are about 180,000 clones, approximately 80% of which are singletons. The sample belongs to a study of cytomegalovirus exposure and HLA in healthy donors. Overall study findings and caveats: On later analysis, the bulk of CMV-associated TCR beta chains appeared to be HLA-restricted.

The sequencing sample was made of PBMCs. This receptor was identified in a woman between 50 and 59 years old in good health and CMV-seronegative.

The CDR3 sequence: CATSRDVSLWNQPQHF. The DNA of the CDR3 is TGTGCCACCAGCAGAGATGTGAGTCTCTGGAATCAGCCCCAGCATTTT. The chain recombines TRBV15 with TRBJ1-5; no firm D call. The CDR3 covers 16 residues. Germline V CDR1 and CDR2: LNHNV, YYDKDF (reference sequence). The V end was cut by 0 bases, the J end by 4 bases, with 13 bases between.